These 14 T cell receptor beta chains share one sample of origin, sequenced in a study of shared clonotypes between healthy human individuals. Assay: immunoSEQ multiplex PCR; the TCRdb copy retains only in-frame clones and omits some. The sample has around 1,100,000 clones, 60% to 85% seen once; the top ten hold 0.89%. Sequencing was done on a sample of memory CD4+ T cells from PBMCs. Subset of the sample: CD45RA-negative fraction. All receptors come from a young man in good health. Some clones in this sample may be carry-over from other donors' samples.

The table lists this clone with a count of one. The chain is built from TRBV2 and TRBJ1-4; no firm D call. Per the germline V gene, CDR1 is SNHLY and CDR2 is FYNNEI. Trimming took off 5 bases at V and 2 bases at J, with 3 bases between the two ends. The CDR3 loop spans 12 amino acids. In DNA form, the CDR3 reads TGTGCCAGCAGTCCGACTAATGAAAAACTGTTTTTT. The encoded protein is CASSPTNEKLFF.

The V and J genes are TRBV11-2 and TRBJ2-1; TRBD1 is a possible D gene (6 bases). This CDR3 contains 14 residues. The V end was cut by 1 base, the J end by 8 bases, with 12 bases between. Looked up from germline, CDR1 is SGHAT and CDR2 is FQNNGV. CDR3 loop: CASSLGVRGDEQFF. In nucleotides, the CDR3 is TGTGCCAGCAGCTTAGGGGTCAGGGGAGATGAGCAGTTCTTC.

This clone was detected many times. Other DNA sequences of this sample code for an identical CDR3. DNA for the CDR3: TGTGCCAGCAGCCGCACTAGCGGGAGGCCCACAGATACGCAGTATTTT. Its translation is CASSRTSGRPTDTQYF. V usage is TRBV7-9 and J usage is TRBJ2-3, with 12 bases fitting TRBD2. Trimming removed 5 bases from V and 2 bases from J; junction bases left unmatched: 5. Germline V lookup: CDR1 SEHNR, CDR2 FQNEAQ (reference sequence). This CDR3 spans 16 amino acids. Full variable domain (rest looked up from reference TRBV7-9 and TRBJ2-3): DTGVSQNPRHKITKRGQNVTFRCDPISEHNRLYWYRQTLGQGPEFLTYFQNEAQLEKSRLLSDRFSAERPKGSFSTLEIQRTEQGDSAMYLCASSRTSGRPTDTQYFGPGTRLTVL.

The rearrangement links TRBV5-1 to TRBJ2-1, with TRBD2 matching 9 bases. Germline CDR1 is SGHRS and CDR2 is YFSETQ. With 4 bases clipped from V and 3 bases from J, the junction kept 5 bases outside the gene matches. The CDR3 runs 15 residues. CDR3: CASSQTSGGYNEQFF. In DNA, the CDR3 is TGCGCCAGCAGCCAGACTAGCGGAGGCTACAATGAGCAGTTCTTC. The full variable domain, rest sourced from reference TRBV5-1 and TRBJ2-1, is KAGVTQTPRYLIKTRGQQVTLSCSPISGHRSVSWYQQTPGQGLQFLFEYFSETQRNKGNFPGRFSGRQFSNSRSEMNVSTLELGDSALYLCASSQTSGGYNEQFFGPGTRLTVL.

This clone was detected only a few times. The same CDR3 also results from other DNA sequences found in this sample. V and J are TRBV28 and TRBJ1-1; no clear D. V was trimmed by 2 bases and J by 8 bases, leaving 6 bases between them. This CDR3 region has 11 residues. Germline V gives CDR1 MDHEN, CDR2 SYDVKM. Here the CDR3 reads CASSLSREAFF. DNA for the CDR3: TGTGCCAGCAGTTTAAGCCGAGAAGCTTTCTTT.

Comments on this clone: Distinct nucleotide sequences in the sample also encode this CDR3. The DNA of the CDR3 is TGTGCCAGCAGTCTTGCAGGAGTCTCTGGAAACACCATATATTTT. Translated: CASSLAGVSGNTIYF. The chain recombines TRBV28 with TRBJ1-3; unclear D gene. CDR3 length equals 15 residues. Between the trimmed V and J ends, which lost 5 bases and 0 bases, there was a span of 11 bases. Germline CDR1 MDHEN, CDR2 SYDVKM. The variable domain in full, completed from reference TRBV28 and TRBJ1-3, reads DVKVTQSSRYLVKRTGEKVFLECVQDMDHENMFWYRQDPGLGLRLIYFSYDVKMKEKGDIPEGYSVSREKKERFSLILESASTNQTSMYLCASSLAGVSGNTIYFGEGSWLTVV.

The chain has TRBV5-1 and TRBJ1-4; 8 bases line up with TRBD1. Per the germline V gene, CDR1 is SGHRS and CDR2 is YFSETQ. CDR3 length: 14 amino acids. The J segment lost 7 bases and the V segment lost 3 bases, leaving 5 bases of the junction unmatched. The CDR3 protein is CASSSGGAGEKLFF. In DNA form, the CDR3 reads TGCGCCAGCAGCTCAGGGGGCGCGGGTGAAAAACTGTTTTTT. Full variable domain (missing parts from reference TRBV5-1 and TRBJ1-4): KAGVTQTPRYLIKTRGQQVTLSCSPISGHRSVSWYQQTPGQGLQFLFEYFSETQRNKGNFPGRFSGRQFSNSRSEMNVSTLELGDSALYLCASSSGGAGEKLFFGSGTQLSVL.

The V call is TRBV11-1, the J call TRBJ2-1, with D maybe TRBD2 (6 bases). Germline loops: CDR1 SGHAT, CDR2 FQDESV (reference sequence). Trimming left V 8 bases short and J 10 bases short, with 18 bases between. The CDR3 spans 13 residues. DNA of the CDR3: TGTGCCAGCGAAAGGAGGGCGGCAAACGAGCAGTTCTTC. This encodes CASERRAANEQFF.

V and J are TRBV27 and TRBJ2-3, with D unresolved. The V gene lost 6 bases and the J gene lost 5 bases, with 6 bases spanning the gap. Looked up from germline, CDR1 is MNHEY and CDR2 is SMNVEV (reference sequence). The CDR3 covers 11 residues. The DNA for the CDR3 is TGTGCCAGCAGGGTATTAGATACGCAGTATTTT. It codes for CASRVLDTQYF.

The sample holds many counts of this clone. The chain recombines TRBV6-7 with TRBJ2-2; 16 bases align to TRBD2. TRBV6-7 is filed as an ORF, its function uncertain. This CDR3 is 22 amino acids long. V gave up 4 bases and J gave up 4 bases; unmatched junction bases: 18. CDR3 sequence (DNA): TGTGCCAGCAGTTCCCACACCGGGACTAGCGGGAGGGCGAAATCGCGCACCGGGGAGCTGTTTTTT. Translating it yields CASSSHTGTSGRAKSRTGELFF.

This clone was recorded a few times. The V gene is TRBV18, the J gene TRBJ1-5; no reliable D call. Germline CDR1 reads KGHSH; CDR2 reads LQKENI. The CDR3 consists of 15 residues. Trimming stripped 3 bases from V and 2 bases from J, with 11 bases between. The CDR3 DNA reads TGTGCCAGCTCACCCCAATTCGGTGGCAATCAGCCCCAGCATTTT. This codes for CASSPQFGGNQPQHF.

The J gene is TRBJ1-1, the V gene TRBV28; D is unclear. Trimming stripped 6 bases from V and 0 bases from J, with 17 bases between. This CDR3 is built from 16 residues. Germline loops: CDR1 MDHEN, CDR2 SYDVKM. In nucleotides, the CDR3 is TGTGCCAGCAGCTCTCCAAGTCGGGTTTTGAACACTGAAGCTTTCTTT. Protein: CASSSPSRVLNTEAFF.

This chain uses TRBV6-1 with TRBJ2-5, with 9 nucleotides matching TRBD2. CDR1 MNHNS and CDR2 SASEGT come from the germline V gene. This CDR3 comprises 19 residues. V was pared by 2 bases and J by 0 bases, with 13 bases of the junction left unmatched. The CDR3 bases are TGTGCCAGCAGTGAAAGGTGGGCTAGCGGGACACCTAACCAAGAGACCCAGTACTTC. Translated: CASSERWASGTPNQETQYF.

The V gene is TRBV4-3, the J gene TRBJ1-1, with D possibly TRBD1 on 6 matching bases. Germline CDR1 LGHNA, CDR2 YSLEER. The length of the CDR3 is 13 residues. Deletions cut 1 base from V and 11 bases from J, with 14 bases between. The CDR3 sequence: CASSQGQGSEAFF. CDR3 DNA sequence: TGCGCCAGCAGCCAAGGGCAGGGGAGCGAGGCTTTCTTT.